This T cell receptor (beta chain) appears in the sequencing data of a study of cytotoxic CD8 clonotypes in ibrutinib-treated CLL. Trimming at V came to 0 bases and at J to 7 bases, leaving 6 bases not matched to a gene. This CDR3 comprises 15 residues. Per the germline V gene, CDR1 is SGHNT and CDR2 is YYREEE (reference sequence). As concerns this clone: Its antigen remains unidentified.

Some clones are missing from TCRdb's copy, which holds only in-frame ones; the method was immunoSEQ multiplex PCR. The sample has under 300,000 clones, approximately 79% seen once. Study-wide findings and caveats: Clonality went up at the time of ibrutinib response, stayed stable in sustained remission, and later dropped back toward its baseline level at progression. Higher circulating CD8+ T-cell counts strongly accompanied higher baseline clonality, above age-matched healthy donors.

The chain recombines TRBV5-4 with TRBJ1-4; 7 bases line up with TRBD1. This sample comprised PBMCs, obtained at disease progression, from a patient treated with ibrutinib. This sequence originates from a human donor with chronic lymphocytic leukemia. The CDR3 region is CASSLEGAHFEKLFF. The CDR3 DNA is TGTGCCAGCAGCTTGGAGGGGGCGCATTTTGAAAAACTGTTTTTT.